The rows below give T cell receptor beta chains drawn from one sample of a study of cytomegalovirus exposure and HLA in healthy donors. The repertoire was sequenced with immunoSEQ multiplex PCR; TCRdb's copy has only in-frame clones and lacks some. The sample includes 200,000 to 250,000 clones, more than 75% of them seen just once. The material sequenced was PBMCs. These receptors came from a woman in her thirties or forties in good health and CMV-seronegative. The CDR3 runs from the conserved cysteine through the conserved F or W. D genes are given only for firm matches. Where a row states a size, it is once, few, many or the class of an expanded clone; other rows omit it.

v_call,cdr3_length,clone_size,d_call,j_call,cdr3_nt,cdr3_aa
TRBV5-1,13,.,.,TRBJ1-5,TGCGCCAGCAGGGTGGAGCCCAATCAGCCCCAGCATTTT,CASRVEPNQPQHF
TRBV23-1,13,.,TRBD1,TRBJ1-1,TGCGCCAGCAAAGACAGGGGGAACACTGAAGCTTTCTTT,CASKDRGNTEAFF
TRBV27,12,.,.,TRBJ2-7,TGTGCCAGCAGTTCCCTATCCTACGAGCAGTACTTC,CASSSLSYEQYF
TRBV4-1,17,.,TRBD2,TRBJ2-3,TGCGCCAGCAGCCAATCCGCAGCGGGAGTTGGGACAGATACGCAGTATTTT,CASSQSAAGVGTDTQYF
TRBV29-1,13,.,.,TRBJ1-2,TGCAGCGTTGAAGAGGTTGGCGTAGCTGGCTACACCTTC,CSVEEVGVAGYTF
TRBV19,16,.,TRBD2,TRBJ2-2,TGTGCCAGTAGGACTAGCACCCCGAAGAACACCGGGGAGCTGTTTTTT,CASRTSTPKNTGELFF
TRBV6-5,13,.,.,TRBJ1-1,TGTGCCAGCAGCCGCGTCGGGGGCACTGAAGCTTTCTTT,CASSRVGGTEAFF
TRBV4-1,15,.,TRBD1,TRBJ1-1,TGCGCCAGCAGCCACCCGGACAGGGGAGTAGGTGAAGCTTTCTTT,CASSHPDRGVGEAFF
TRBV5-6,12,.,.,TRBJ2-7,TGTGCCAGCAGCTTGACAGACTACGAGCAGTACTTC,CASSLTDYEQYF
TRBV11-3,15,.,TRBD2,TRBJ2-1,TGTGCCAGCAGCTTAGCGGGAGGGCCCTACAATGAGCAGTTCTTC,CASSLAGGPYNEQFF
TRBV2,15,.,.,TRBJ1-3,TGTGCCAGCAGTGTCGGCCGGGTTCAGGGAAACACCATATATTTT,CASSVGRVQGNTIYF
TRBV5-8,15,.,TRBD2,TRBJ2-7,TGTGCCAGCAGCTTGGGTCTAGCGGGAGTCTACGAGCAGTACTTC,CASSLGLAGVYEQYF
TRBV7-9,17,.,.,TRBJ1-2,TGTGCCAGCAGCCCTATCGAGCCGAGGGCGGGGGCGATTGGCTACACCTTC,CASSPIEPRAGAIGYTF
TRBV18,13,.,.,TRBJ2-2,TGTGCCAGCTCACCGGGAGCTACCGGGGAGCTGTTTTTT,CASSPGATGELFF
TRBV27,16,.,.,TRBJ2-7,TGTGCCAGCAGTTTACGAGGGGGATCCCTATTCTACGAGCAGTACTTC,CASSLRGGSLFYEQYF
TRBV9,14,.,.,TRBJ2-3,TGTGCCAGCACCGGCGCACGGGGCACAGATACGCAGTATTTT,CASTGARGTDTQYF
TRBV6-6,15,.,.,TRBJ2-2,TGTGCCAGCAGTTATCCGGATACCAGCGGCGGGGAGCTGTTTTTT,CASSYPDTSGGELFF
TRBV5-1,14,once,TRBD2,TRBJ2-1,TGCGCCAGCAGCTTGTGGACTAGCGGCAATGAGCAGTTCTTC,CASSLWTSGNEQFF
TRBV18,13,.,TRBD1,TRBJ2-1,TGTGCCAGCTCCCCGGGGGGACAGGGTGCCGAGTTCTTC,CASSPGGQGAEFF
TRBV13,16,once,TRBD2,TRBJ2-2,TGTGCCAGCAGCCCCGGACTAGCGGGGGGTACCGGGGAGCTGTTTTTT,CASSPGLAGGTGELFF
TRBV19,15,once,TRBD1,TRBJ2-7,TGTGCCAGTAGGCGGACAGGGAAACTCTCCTACGAGCAGTACTTC,CASRRTGKLSYEQYF
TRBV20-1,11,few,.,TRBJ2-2,TGCAGTGCCGTGAGCACCGGGGAGCTGTTTTTT,CSAVSTGELFF
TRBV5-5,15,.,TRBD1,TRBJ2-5,TGTGCCAGCAGCTTCTGGGACAGGGGTCGCGAGACCCAGTACTTC,CASSFWDRGRETQYF
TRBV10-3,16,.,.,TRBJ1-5,TGTGCCATCAGTGAGGGGAAGGGGTACCCCAATCAGCCCCAGCATTTT,CAISEGKGYPNQPQHF